The rows below give T cell receptor beta chains drawn from one sample of a study of cytomegalovirus exposure and HLA in healthy donors. This table comes from immunoSEQ multiplex PCR, and its TCRdb copy is limited to in-frame clones, with some not included. The data contain around 110,000 clones, roughly 83% of them singletons. The sample taken for sequencing was PBMCs. The receptors shown here come from a woman younger than 35 in good health and CMV-seropositive. The conserved cysteine and the conserved F or W are not part of the CDR3 here. Some rows mark clone size as missing; the rest say once, few, many or name a class of expanded clone.

TRBJ1-4,NA,TRBV6-1,ASNRARGREKLF
TRBJ2-7,NA,TRBV18,ASSPSNRAY
TRBJ2-7,NA,TRBV5-6,ASSPTGIWTYEQY
TRBJ2-7,NA,TRBV5-1,ASSLTSSSFSYEQY
TRBJ1-4,NA,TRBV5-1,ASSPGQFATNEKLF
TRBJ1-2,NA,TRBV6-6,ASSYSWTGINYGYT
TRBJ2-3,NA,TRBV27,ASSTTRGLGDTQY
TRBJ1-2,once,TRBV27,ASSVTGDSYGYT
TRBJ1-5,NA,TRBV5-6,ASSFGTHYSNQPQH
TRBJ2-3,NA,TRBV7-9,ASSRSGSTDTQY
TRBJ1-5,NA,TRBV19,ASTGTGYQPQH
TRBJ2-1,NA,TRBV7-9,ASSPRAGRRVEQF
TRBJ2-1,NA,TRBV19,ASSITRGNEQF
TRBJ1-5,NA,TRBV4-1,ASSQGLYSNQPQH
TRBJ1-1,few,TRBV5-4,ASSLDRMNTEAF
TRBJ1-5,NA,TRBV27,ASRLRENQPQH
TRBJ2-1,NA,TRBV6-1,AIKRDENEQF
TRBJ2-1,NA,TRBV5-1,ASSLVDYNEQF
TRBJ2-5,NA,TRBV5-4,ASSFEGGETQY
TRBJ2-7,NA,TRBV7-3,ASSLAGREHEQY
TRBJ1-2,NA,TRBV30,DWTMDRTYGYN
TRBJ2-3,NA,TRBV19,ASSISGTADTQY
TRBJ2-4,NA,TRBV2,ASIARLAGLAKNIQY
TRBJ2-5,once,TRBV27,ASRPWRESETQY
TRBJ1-3,NA,TRBV6-5,ASSSRTGLSGNTIY
TRBJ1-1,NA,TRBV7-9,ASSHPREANTEAF
TRBJ2-5,once,TRBV30,AWSDLFSGTGQETQY
TRBJ1-3,NA,TRBV4-1,ASSQEDSYTATGNTIY
TRBJ2-5,NA,TRBV19,ASSMGTGETQY
TRBJ2-2,NA,TRBV30,AWSGDTRVVELF
TRBJ2-2,NA,TRBV4-1,ASSQGGLGATGELF
TRBJ2-7,NA,TRBV18,ASSPGGGAYEQY
TRBJ1-2,NA,TRBV5-4,ASSSGLQTGGYT
TRBJ2-2,NA,TRBV4-2,ASSLQSGSNTGELF
TRBJ2-7,NA,TRBV4-1,ASSLLDRSPYEQY
TRBJ2-2,NA,TRBV7-3,ASSPTGGAPGELF
TRBJ1-1,NA,TRBV28,ASSEQGNTEAF
TRBJ1-1,few,TRBV30,AWHRGQGSEAF
TRBJ1-5,NA,TRBV4-1,ASSQGWASNQPQH
TRBJ1-1,NA,TRBV20-1,SAGDFDEAF
TRBJ2-3,NA,TRBV30,AWSVQGSSTDTQY
TRBJ2-3,NA,TRBV18,ASSPNRVNTDTQY
TRBJ1-5,NA,TRBV7-9,ASRPNDRASQPQH
TRBJ2-1,NA,TRBV6-5,ASSTDRFNEQF
TRBJ2-3,NA,TRBV2,ASMTGGPDTQY
TRBJ2-7,NA,TRBV4-1,ASSQLLASYEQY
TRBJ1-6,NA,TRBV30,ACPRAPKSPDSPLH